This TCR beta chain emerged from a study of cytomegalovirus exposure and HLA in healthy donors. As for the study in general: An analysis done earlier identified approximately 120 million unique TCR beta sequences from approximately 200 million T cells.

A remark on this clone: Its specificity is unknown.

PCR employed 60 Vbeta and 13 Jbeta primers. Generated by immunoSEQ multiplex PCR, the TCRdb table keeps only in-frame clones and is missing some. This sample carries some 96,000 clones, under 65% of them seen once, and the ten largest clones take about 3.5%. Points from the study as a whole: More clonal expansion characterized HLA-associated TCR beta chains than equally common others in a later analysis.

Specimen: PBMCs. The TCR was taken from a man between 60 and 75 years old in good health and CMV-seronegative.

This chain's CDR3 is CASRELAGGPVGELFF. The CDR3 DNA reads as TGTGCCAGCAGGGAACTAGCGGGAGGCCCCGTCGGGGAGCTGTTTTTT. The chain links TRBV2 to TRBJ2-2; TRBD2 matches 12 bases. Germline V gene lookup returns CDR1 SNHLY and CDR2 FYNNEI. The CDR3 consists of 16 residues. V dropped 6 bases and J dropped 7; count of bases not matched to a gene: 9.